A single sample is the source of the 3 T cell receptor beta chains below, sequenced in a study of blood T cell repertoires in COVID-19. The repertoire was sequenced with immunoSEQ multiplex PCR; TCRdb's copy has only in-frame clones and lacks some. The top ten hold about 0.57% of the sample, which has about 150,000 clones, under 95% seen once. Sequencing was performed on peripheral blood. Receptor source: a man between 45 and 60 years old with acute or convalescent COVID-19.

The V gene is TRBV5-8, the J gene TRBJ2-6; D perhaps matches TRBD2 (5 bases). The V gene lost 7 bases and the J gene lost 2 bases, with 13 bases spanning the gap. Germline CDR1 is SGHTS and CDR2 is YDEGEE. This CDR3 has 15 residues. The CDR3: CASASRRAGANVLTF. The CDR3, as DNA: TGTGCCAGCGCATCTCGGCGGGCTGGGGCCAACGTCCTGACTTTC.

V gene TRBV14 combines with J gene TRBJ2-2; D is perhaps TRBD2 (6 bases). Trimming took 0 bases from V and 0 from J, leaving 17 bases between them. Germline CDR1 is SGHDN and CDR2 is FVKESK. The CDR3 extends over 19 amino acids. The CDR3 protein is CASSQDPPASAANTGELFF. In nucleotides, the CDR3 is TGTGCCAGCAGCCAAGACCCCCCCGCTAGCGCCGCGAACACCGGGGAGCTGTTTTTT.

This chain connects TRBV27 to TRBJ2-3; D possibly corresponds to TRBD2 (6 bases). The CDR3 is 14 amino acids. Germline CDR1 reads MNHEY; CDR2 reads SMNVEV (reference sequence). The V gene lost 3 bases and the J gene lost 6 bases, with 13 bases spanning the gap. The CDR3 region has the DNA TGTGCCAGCAGTTTTCTTCTAGCGCGGGATACGCAGTATTTT. This gives the protein CASSFLLARDTQYF.